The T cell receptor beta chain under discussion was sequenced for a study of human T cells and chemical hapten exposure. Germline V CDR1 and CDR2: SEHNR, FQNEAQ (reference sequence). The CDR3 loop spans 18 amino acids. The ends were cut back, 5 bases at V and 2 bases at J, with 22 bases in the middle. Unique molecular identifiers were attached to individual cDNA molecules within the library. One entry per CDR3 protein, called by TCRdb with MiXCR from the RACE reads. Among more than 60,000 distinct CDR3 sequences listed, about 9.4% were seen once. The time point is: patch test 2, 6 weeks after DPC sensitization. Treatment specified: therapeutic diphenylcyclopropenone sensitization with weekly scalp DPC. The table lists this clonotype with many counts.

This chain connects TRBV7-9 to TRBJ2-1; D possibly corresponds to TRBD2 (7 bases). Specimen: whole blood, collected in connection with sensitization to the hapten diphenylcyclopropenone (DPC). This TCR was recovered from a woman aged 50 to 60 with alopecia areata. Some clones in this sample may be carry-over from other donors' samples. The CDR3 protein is CASSIHRGGGRTYNEQFF. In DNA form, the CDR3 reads TGTGCCAGCAGCATCCATAGGGGAGGGGGTAGAACCTACAATGAGCAGTTCTTC.